The 13 T cell receptor beta chains in this list originate from one sample, sequenced in a study of early T cells in non-severe SARS-CoV-2 infection. MiXCR, applied by TCRdb to the 5' RACE reads, yields one record per CDR3 protein. The repertoire holds 35,000 to 55,000 distinct CDR3 sequences, with roughly 10% as singletons. Sequences were obtained from whole blood. The receptor set was obtained from an adult who was a healthcare worker with PCR-confirmed SARS-CoV-2 infection or an uninfected control (not recorded which).

This clonotype has a count of ten or more. The V gene is TRBV24-1, the J gene TRBJ2-1, with a tentative D call TRBD2 (6 bases). Germline-derived CDR1 and CDR2 are KGHDR and SFDVKD. The CDR3 has 16 residues. Trimming removed 3 bases from V and 6 bases from J, with 17 bases in between. The CDR3 loop is CATSDPFAVAVNEQFF. The CDR3 nucleotides read TGTGCCACCAGTGATCCCTTCGCGGTAGCGGTCAATGAGCAGTTCTTC.

This clonotype was seen more than once but under ten times. The chain joins TRBV28 to TRBJ2-6; D call uncertain. CDR1 is MDHEN, CDR2 SYDVKM, per germline. The V end lost 6 bases, the J end lost 0 bases, and 3 bases lay between the germline ends. The CDR3 sequence is 13 residues long. For the CDR3, the DNA is TGTGCCAGCAGGCGCTCTGGGGCCAACGTCCTGACTTTC. Protein: CASRRSGANVLTF.

This clonotype was detected a few times. The V and J genes are TRBV28 and TRBJ2-5; tentative D call: TRBD1 (6 bases). This CDR3 comprises 14 residues. V lost 5 bases, J lost 3 bases, and 13 bases lay in between. Germline CDR1 and CDR2: MDHEN and SYDVKM. In nucleotides, the CDR3 is TGTGCCAGCAGTCCAACAGGGTTTGAAGAGACCCAGTACTTC. The encoded protein is CASSPTGFEETQYF.

The chain combines TRBV21-1 with TRBJ2-7; TRBD1, the table's D call, was not compared with the DNA. TRBV21-1 has pseudogene status. The CDR3 contains 14 residues. CDR3: CASSNGTGGVEQYF. The CDR3, as DNA: TGTGCCAGCAGCAATGGGACAGGGGGCGTTGAGCAGTACTTC.

J is TRBJ2-3 and V is TRBV20-1; D might be TRBD2 (6 bases). This CDR3 region has 13 residues. Germline assignment: CDR1 DFQATT and CDR2 SNEGSKA (reference sequence). V was cut by 5 bases and J by 3 bases, with 12 bases left in between. CDR3 loop: CSALRDPTDTQYF. In nucleotides, the CDR3 is TGCAGTGCTTTGCGGGACCCGACAGATACGCAGTATTTT.

This clonotype was seen a few times. V is TRBV7-2 and J is TRBJ2-1; 15 nucleotides match TRBD2. The junction had 6 bases not matched to a gene; V was cut back by 5 bases and J by 10 bases. Germline CDR1 is SGHTA and CDR2 is FQGNSA. The CDR3 totals 15 residues. This chain's CDR3 is CASSPRGLAGGEQFF. The DNA for the CDR3 is TGTGCCAGCAGCCCCCGGGGACTAGCGGGAGGCGAGCAGTTCTTC.

The gene calls are TRBV19 and TRBJ2-1; no definite D call. The CDR3 is 14 residues long. Germline CDR1 LNHDA, CDR2 SQIVND (reference sequence). V was trimmed by 3 bases and J by 12 bases, leaving 18 bases between them. For the CDR3, the DNA is TGTGCCAGTAGTATCTCGGAGAGGACCATCGGGCAGTTCTTC. This sequence encodes CASSISERTIGQFF.

This clonotype occurred many times. The rearrangement joins TRBV29-1 to TRBJ1-1; no reliable D call. Germline CDR1 is SQVTM and CDR2 is ANQGSEA. There are 14 residues in the CDR3. V was clipped by 1 base and J by 1 base, with 10 bases between them. CDR3: CSVEGRASNTEAFF. The DNA of the CDR3 is TGCAGCGTTGAAGGGCGGGCCTCGAACACTGAAGCTTTCTTT.

This clonotype has a count of ten or more. The J gene is TRBJ2-3, the V gene TRBV11-1; D not certain. From germline, CDR1 is SGHAT and CDR2 FQDESV (reference sequence). V was clipped by 5 bases and J by 5 bases, with 8 bases between them. The CDR3 length is 12 residues. CDR3 sequence (DNA): TGTGCCAGCAGCATGAACGGAGATACGCAGTATTTT. Translated, it gives CASSMNGDTQYF.

This clonotype was counted many times. The J gene is TRBJ1-1, the V gene TRBV28; no definite D call. CDR3 length: 14 residues. V was pared by 5 bases and J by 11 bases, with 21 bases between. The germline CDR1 and CDR2 sequences are MDHEN and SYDVKM. This chain's CDR3 is CASSPSGGWLSAFF. DNA for the CDR3: TGTGCCAGCAGTCCGTCGGGAGGCTGGCTTTCCGCTTTCTTT.

The genes are TRBV28 and TRBJ1-1; D ambiguous. Trimming cost V 3 bases and J 1 base, with 9 bases left between them. Germline V gives CDR1 MDHEN, CDR2 SYDVKM. The CDR3 spans 14 residues. In nucleotides, the CDR3 is TGTGCCAGCAGTTTTCGGATACGGAACACTGAAGCTTTCTTT. This encodes CASSFRIRNTEAFF.

This clonotype occurred a few times. This rearrangement joins TRBV7-2 to TRBJ2-5; D is unresolved. Germline lookup yields CDR1 SGHTA and CDR2 FQGNSA. V was pared by 7 bases and J by 5 bases, with 8 bases between. CDR3 size: 11 residues. CDR3 nucleotide sequence: TGTGCCAGCACCTTCCTGGAGACCCAGTACTTC. Its translation: CASTFLETQYF. Together with reference TRBV7-2 and TRBJ2-5, the CDR3 gives the full variable domain: GAGVSQSPSNKVTEKGKDVELRCDPISGHTALYWYRQSLGQGLEFLIYFQGNSAPDKSGLPSDRFSAERTGGSVSTLTIQRTQQEDSAVYLCASTFLETQYFGPGTRLLVL.

In this sample, this clonotype turned up many times. For the CDR3, the DNA is TGCAGCGTTGCTCGGCTACTGGGAGATACGCAGTATTTT. Translating gives CSVARLLGDTQYF. The chain is built from TRBV29-1 and TRBJ2-3; D remains unclear. Germline V gene sequence: CDR1 SQVTM, CDR2 ANQGSEA. This CDR3 spans 13 amino acids. V was pared by 4 bases and J by 5 bases, with 13 bases between.